Reported below is one T cell receptor (beta chain). The CDR3 covers 13 residues. Trimming left V 5 bases short and J 0 bases short, with 7 bases between. Germline CDR1 is SGHNT and CDR2 is YENEEA. Sequencing used immunoSEQ multiplex PCR; TCRdb keeps in-frame clones, though not all of them. Among some 200,000 clones, over 80% were seen once, and the ten largest hold about 1.5%. The sample belongs to a study of control samples from healthy donors and cancer patients. The receptor was isolated from a young man in good health. Sequencing input: blood. The rearrangement joins TRBV11-3 to TRBJ1-1; D not certain. The CDR3 spells CASSSSLNTEAFF. CDR3 bases: TGTGCCAGCAGCAGTTCTTTGAACACTGAAGCTTTCTTT. Full variable domain (rest looked up from reference TRBV11-3 and TRBJ1-1): EAGVVQSPRYKIIEKKQPVAFWCNPISGHNTLYWYLQNLGQGPELLIRYENEEAVDDSQLPKDRFSAERLKGVDSTLKIQPAELGDSAVYLCASSSSLNTEAFFGQGTRLTVV.